The clone carrying this T cell receptor (beta chain) was picked up one time. Its antigen remains unidentified. Trimming took off 7 bases at V and 3 bases at J, with 11 bases between the two ends. Germline V gene sequence: CDR1 MNHNS, CDR2 SASEGT. The CDR3 totals 13 residues. PCR amplification relied on 60 Vbeta primers (plus 13 Jbeta primers). In the authors' workflow: Counted up in a later analysis, unique TCR beta chains came to about 80 million, with around 10 million shared. TCRdb's copy holds only in-frame clones and misses some; the assay was immunoSEQ multiplex PCR. V and J calls and clone size come straight from that table; D and trimming were deduced from the DNA. The sample has 110,000 or so clones, almost 75% seen once. The data are from a study of cytomegalovirus exposure and HLA in healthy donors. General observations from the study: 16,951 TCR beta sequences were associated with HLA alleles at 0.05 false discovery rate in a later analysis. Most TCR beta V segments were productive about 90% or about 30% of the time in an earlier analysis.

The V and J genes are TRBV6-1 and TRBJ2-3; tentative D call: TRBD1 (5 bases). The sample consisted of PBMCs. This sequence was found in a man in his forties in good health and CMV-seronegative. The CDR3 here is CASIKGITDTQYF. The CDR3 DNA reads as TGTGCCAGCATAAAGGGGATTACAGATACGCAGTATTTT.